The sequence of this T cell receptor (beta chain) was determined in a study of OX40 agonist ivuxolimab in advanced cancers. Whole-study context: At doses from 0.01 to 10 mg/kg, patients were given intravenous ivuxolimab every 2 weeks.

Clones were sequenced by immunoSEQ multiplex PCR, and TCRdb holds only the in-frame ones, with some missing. The table lists 85,000 to 100,000 clones, approximately 95% of them singletons. Broader study findings: Determination of antigen specificity was not performed for the expanded peripheral T cells. The CD4+ and CD8+ T cells in the blood had expanded clonally by week 6 at 0.1 to 3.0 mg/kg.

Worth noting for this clone: What it recognizes is unknown.

Germline trimming cut 6 bases from V and 1 base from J; bases unmatched to any gene: 8. Germline V lookup: CDR1 ENHRY, CDR2 SYGVKD. The CDR3 spans 16 residues. The chain carries TRBV10-3 and TRBJ1-1; 10 bases are a match to TRBD1. Sequenced material: CD4+ or CD8+ T cells sorted from blood, taken in a trial of the OX40 agonist ivuxolimab. The receptor's source is an adult with an advanced solid tumor such as melanoma, head and neck, liver or kidney cancer. The CDR3 DNA sequence: TGTGCCATCAGCAAATCGACAGGGGGCGCGAACACTGAAGCTTTCTTT. This gives the protein CAISKSTGGANTEAFF.